A selection of T cell receptor beta chains follows, all from one sample in a study of blood T cell repertoires in COVID-19. Sequencing used immunoSEQ multiplex PCR; TCRdb keeps in-frame clones, though not all of them. The sample has about 90,000 clones, approximately 77% seen once; the top ten hold 9.8%. The material sequenced was peripheral blood. The receptors were sampled from a woman older than 75 with acute or convalescent COVID-19. Both conserved end residues are part of each CDR3. A D gene is named only where the DNA matches it firmly. Only part of the rows carry a size: once, few, many, or a class if the clone is expanded.

size	V	J	D	length	CDR3	DNA
NA	TRBV2	TRBJ2-7	NA	13	CASSSTPTYEQYF	TGTGCCAGCTCTTCTACCCCAACCTACGAGCAGTACTTC
few	TRBV10-1	TRBJ1-1	NA	13	CATPSRPRGEAFF	TGCGCCACACCCTCGAGACCCCGGGGTGAAGCTTTCTTT
NA	TRBV21-1	TRBJ1-3	NA	15	CASYTDMISGNTIYF	TGTGCCAGCTATACGGACATGATCTCTGGAAACACCATATATTTT
NA	TRBV27	TRBJ2-1	TRBD2	15	CASSPRGGTTNEQFF	TGTGCCAGCAGTCCACGGGGGGGCACGACCAATGAGCAGTTCTTC
NA	TRBV7-2	TRBJ2-1	TRBD2	14	CASSLASGTNEQFF	TGTGCCAGCAGCTTAGCTAGCGGGACTAATGAGCAGTTCTTC
NA	TRBV6-5	TRBJ2-3	TRBD2	15	CASSYDRGLAGDQYF	TGTGCCAGCAGTTACGATCGGGGACTAGCGGGGGATCAGTATTTT
once	TRBV7-2	TRBJ2-4	NA	14	CASSLGAGLDIQYF	TGTGCCAGCAGCTTAGGGGCGGGGCTGGACATTCAGTACTTC
few	TRBV2	TRBJ1-5	NA	14	CASSAQQVYQPQHF	TGTGCCAGCAGTGCCCAACAGGTTTATCAGCCCCAGCATTTT
few	TRBV2	TRBJ1-2	NA	15	CASIVAPGYNYGYTF	TGTGCCAGCATCGTCGCCCCAGGGTACAACTATGGCTACACCTTC
once	TRBV2	TRBJ1-6	TRBD1	13	CASRRDRGSPLHF	TGTGCCAGCCGCAGGGACAGGGGTTCACCCCTCCACTTT
NA	TRBV6-5	TRBJ2-7	TRBD1	15	CASSRTGTGTYEQYF	TGTGCCAGCAGTCGAACCGGGACAGGGACCTACGAGCAGTACTTC
NA	TRBV7-2	TRBJ1-6	TRBD1	14	CASSARQGWSPLHF	TGTGCCAGCAGCGCACGACAGGGTTGGTCACCCCTCCACTTT
NA	TRBV28	TRBJ2-3	NA	14	CASSFSRVADTQYF	TGTGCCAGCAGTTTTTCCCGGGTAGCAGATACGCAGTATTTT
NA	TRBV29-1	TRBJ2-5	TRBD2	13	CSVEGLAGPPQYF	TGCAGCGTTGAGGGGCTAGCGGGCCCACCCCAGTACTTC
NA	TRBV28	TRBJ2-2	NA	14	CASGSSMDTGELFF	TGTGCCAGCGGGTCTAGCATGGACACCGGGGAGCTGTTTTTT
NA	TRBV4-3	TRBJ2-2	NA	14	CASSRQANTGELFF	TGCGCCAGCAGCCGACAAGCGAACACCGGGGAGCTGTTTTTT
NA	TRBV19	TRBJ1-2	TRBD1	14	CASSIQGAIDGYTF	TGTGCCAGTAGTATACAGGGGGCTATTGATGGCTACACCTTC
NA	TRBV27	TRBJ2-7	TRBD1	14	CASSRQGTFYEQYF	TGTGCCAGCAGCCGACAGGGGACTTTCTACGAGCAGTACTTC
NA	TRBV5-5	TRBJ1-6	NA	16	CASSPGFGQHNSPLHF	TGTGCCAGCAGCCCCGGTTTCGGACAACATAATTCACCCCTCCACTTT
NA	TRBV5-4	TRBJ2-1	TRBD2	14	CASSRLASYNEQFF	TGTGCCAGCAGCAGACTAGCGAGTTACAATGAGCAGTTCTTC
NA	TRBV18	TRBJ1-5	NA	14	CASSPETVDQPQHF	TGTGCCAGCTCACCTGAGACAGTCGATCAGCCCCAGCATTTT
NA	TRBV7-9	TRBJ1-2	NA	16	CASRSKGDRPNYGYTF	TGTGCCAGCAGATCAAAAGGCGACAGACCTAACTATGGCTACACCTTC
NA	TRBV6-5	TRBJ2-3	TRBD1	14	CASTDRGGTDTQYF	TGTGCCAGCACCGACAGGGGAGGCACAGATACGCAGTATTTT
NA	TRBV29-1	TRBJ1-1	NA	14	CSVGSGTPNTEAFF	TGCAGCGTTGGGTCCGGGACACCGAACACTGAAGCTTTCTTT
NA	TRBV3-1/TRBV3-2	TRBJ1-1	TRBD1	15	CASSQGGQGNTEAFF	TGTGCCAGCAGCCAAGGGGGACAGGGGAACACTGAAGCTTTCTTT
NA	TRBV12-5	TRBJ2-7	TRBD1	14	CASGLGTGDYEQYF	TGTGCTAGTGGTTTGGGGACAGGGGACTACGAGCAGTACTTC
few	TRBV27	TRBJ2-3	TRBD2	15	CATQTWEGGTDTQYF	TGTGCCACCCAAACGTGGGAGGGAGGCACAGATACGCAGTATTTT
NA	TRBV30	TRBJ2-1	NA	13	CAWSGQDYNEQFF	TGTGCCTGGAGTGGACAGGATTACAATGAGCAGTTCTTC
NA	TRBV3-1/TRBV3-2	TRBJ1-5	TRBD1	16	CASSQAGTGEGQPQHF	TGTGCCAGCAGCCAAGCCGGGACAGGGGAAGGTCAGCCCCAGCATTTT
NA	TRBV4-1	TRBJ2-7	TRBD2	13	CASSPGLDREQYF	TGCGCCAGCAGCCCGGGACTAGATCGCGAGCAGTACTTC
NA	TRBV19	TRBJ1-1	NA	13	CASSTGLGTEAFF	TGTGCCAGTAGTACGGGGTTGGGCACTGAAGCTTTCTTT
NA	TRBV28	TRBJ1-3	NA	15	CASSPWTASGNTIYF	TGTGCCAGCAGTCCCTGGACAGCCTCTGGAAACACCATATATTTT
few	TRBV7-2	TRBJ2-5	NA	12	CASSPVSETQYF	TGTGCCAGCAGCCCCGTATCGGAGACCCAGTACTTC
NA	TRBV7-9	TRBJ2-1	TRBD2	15	CASSYRTSGRNEQFF	TGTGCCAGCAGCTACCGGACTAGCGGGAGAAATGAGCAGTTCTTC
NA	TRBV11-2	TRBJ1-4	NA	14	CASSFGGLGEKLFF	TGTGCCAGCAGCTTCGGGGGGCTTGGAGAAAAACTGTTTTTT
few	TRBV14	TRBJ1-2	NA	13	CASSHGMDYGYTF	TGTGCCAGCAGCCACGGGATGGACTATGGCTACACCTTC
NA	TRBV3-1/TRBV3-2	TRBJ2-5	NA	14	CASSQGGGRGTQYF	TGTGCCAGCAGCCAAGGAGGGGGGAGGGGGACCCAGTACTTC
NA	TRBV3-1/TRBV3-2	TRBJ2-2	TRBD2	15	CASSQAAGAGGELFF	TGTGCCAGCAGCCAAGCAGCGGGAGCGGGGGGGGAGCTGTTTTTT
once	TRBV12-3/TRBV12-4	TRBJ1-2	NA	11	CASKRDYGYTF	TGTGCCAGCAAACGGGACTATGGCTACACCTTC
NA	TRBV7-2	TRBJ1-2	NA	13	CASSAVGDYGYTF	TGTGCCAGCAGCGCGGTCGGGGATTATGGCTACACCTTC
NA	TRBV18	TRBJ1-5	TRBD1	15	CASSPDRQGIQPQHF	TGTGCCAGCTCACCGGACCGACAGGGTATACAGCCCCAGCATTTT
NA	TRBV28	TRBJ1-5	TRBD1	12	CASGTGDQPQHF	TGTGCCAGCGGGACAGGGGATCAGCCCCAGCATTTT
NA	TRBV10-3	TRBJ2-7	TRBD1	13	CAISQDRGYEQYF	TGTGCCATCAGTCAGGACAGGGGCTACGAGCAGTACTTC
once	TRBV7-3	TRBJ1-1	TRBD1	14	CASSLDRGSTEAFF	TGTGCCAGCAGCCTCGACAGGGGGAGCACTGAAGCTTTCTTT
NA	TRBV6-5	TRBJ1-2	NA	14	CASSYEAGRYGYTF	TGTGCCAGCAGTTACGAGGCAGGGCGATATGGCTACACCTTC
NA	TRBV18	TRBJ1-1	NA	14	CASSPGAGNTEAFF	TGTGCCAGCTCACCAGGTGCAGGGAACACTGAAGCTTTCTTT
NA	TRBV7-2	TRBJ1-4	NA	17	CASSLAGWRSPNEKLFF	TGTGCCAGCAGCTTAGCGGGCTGGCGCAGTCCTAATGAAAAACTGTTTTTT